The 27 T cell receptor beta chains reported below all come from one sample, sequenced in a study of OX40 agonist ivuxolimab in advanced cancers. This table comes from immunoSEQ multiplex PCR, and its TCRdb copy is limited to in-frame clones, with some not included. The sample shows some 75,000 clones, roughly 88% of them seen only once. Sequenced here: CD4+ or CD8+ T cells sorted from blood, sampled in a trial of the OX40 agonist ivuxolimab. The origin of the receptors is an adult with an advanced solid tumor such as melanoma, head and neck, liver or kidney cancer.

This clone has just one count. J is TRBJ1-2 and V is TRBV7-8; 10 bases match TRBD1. The CDR3 has 18 amino acids. V was clipped by 5 bases and J by 4 bases; unmatched bases: 16. Germline assignment: CDR1 SGHVS and CDR2 FQNEAQ. CDR3 sequence reads: CASSPAGQGRSSLYGYTF. The CDR3 coding sequence is TGTGCCAGCAGCCCGGCGGGACAGGGGCGGTCCTCTCTCTATGGCTACACCTTC.

This chain connects TRBV7-2 to TRBJ2-1; D is ambiguous. The germline CDR1 and CDR2 sequences are SGHTA and FQGNSA. The CDR3 contains 12 residues. Trimming took off 5 bases at V and 4 bases at J, with 6 bases between the two ends. The CDR3 here is CASSVNYNEQFF. The CDR3 DNA is TGTGCCAGCAGCGTGAATTACAATGAGCAGTTCTTC.

The J gene is TRBJ1-2, the V gene TRBV6-1, with D hard to call. V was cut by 2 bases and J by 5 bases, with 6 bases left in between. The CDR3 is made up of 12 amino acids. Germline values: CDR1 MNHNS, CDR2 SASEGT. CDR3 protein: CASSETGYGYTF. The CDR3 DNA is TGTGCCAGCAGTGAAACGGGGTATGGCTACACCTTC.

This sequence joins TRBV6-1 and TRBJ2-3, with D hard to call. Trimming stripped 2 bases from V and 8 bases from J, with 8 bases between. Germline V gene lookup returns CDR1 MNHNS and CDR2 SASEGT. CDR3 size: 12 residues. CDR3 nucleotides: TGTGCCAGCAGTGAAATAACGGGTACGCAGTATTTT. Protein: CASSEITGTQYF.

The V call is TRBV29-1, the J call TRBJ2-7; no reliable D call. Trimming pared 6 bases from V and 0 bases from J, leaving 9 bases between. The V gene's germline CDR1 is SQVTM and CDR2 ANQGSEA. The CDR3 sequence is 12 residues long. The CDR3 nucleotides read TGCAGCGTAACCGACGTCTCCTACGAGCAGTACTTC. This gives the protein CSVTDVSYEQYF.

The chain combines TRBV6-1 with TRBJ2-1, with unresolved D. CDR1 MNHNS and CDR2 SASEGT come from the germline V gene. V lost 1 base and J lost 7, with 11 bases in between. This CDR3 comprises 14 residues. The CDR3 DNA reads TGTGCCAGCAGTGAAGGGCATCCGAGTAATGAGCAGTTCTTC. Translating it yields CASSEGHPSNEQFF.

In this sample, this clone turned up once. The CDR3 sequence is CASSQAGGPGYNEQFF. The CDR3 region has the DNA TGCGCCAGCAGCCAAGCGGGAGGGCCGGGGTACAATGAGCAGTTCTTC. The chain combines TRBV4-1 with TRBJ2-1; 8 positions agree with TRBD2. V lost 1 base, J lost 4 bases, and 6 bases stayed unmatched. The CDR3 length is 16 residues. Germline values: CDR1 MGHRA, CDR2 YSYEKL.

This sequence joins TRBV18 and TRBJ1-6, with TRBD1 matching 7 bases. V gave up 3 bases and J gave up 10 bases; unmatched junction bases: 6. Germline-derived CDR1 and CDR2 are KGHSH and LQKENI. The CDR3 sequence is 14 residues long. CDR3 nucleotides: TGTGCCAGCTCACCGCGCAGGGGGGGATCACCCCTCCACTTT. Residues: CASSPRRGGSPLHF.

The chain combines TRBV6-4 with TRBJ1-5; D is undetermined. The V gene lost 6 bases and the J gene lost 2 bases, with 8 bases spanning the gap. CDR3 length equals 13 residues. Germline values: CDR1 MRHNA, CDR2 SNTAGT. CDR3 sequence (DNA): TGTGCCAGCAGGCCCGGGGGCAATCAGCCCCAGCATTTT. This translates into CASRPGGNQPQHF.

The chain joins TRBV30 to TRBJ2-2; D remains unclear. There are 13 residues in the CDR3. Trimming cost V 0 bases and J 6 bases, with 8 bases left between them. CDR1 and CDR2 from the germline V gene are GTSNPN and SVGIG (reference sequence). This CDR3 is CAWSVVGAGELFF. In nucleotides, the CDR3 is TGTGCCTGGAGTGTAGTGGGCGCCGGGGAGCTGTTTTTT.

This sequence joins TRBV4-3 and TRBJ1-1; D not certain. V lost 0 bases to trimming and J lost 3 bases, with 14 bases between them. The CDR3 contains 16 residues. Germline loops: CDR1 LGHNA, CDR2 YSLEER. CDR3 protein: CASSQDSQIGYTEAFF. The CDR3 DNA is TGCGCCAGCAGCCAAGATTCGCAGATAGGGTACACTGAAGCTTTCTTT.

This clone was counted a single time. The V call is TRBV15, the J call TRBJ2-3, with 7 bases fitting TRBD2. The CDR3 is 14 amino acids. The germline CDR1 and CDR2 sequences are LNHNV and YYDKDF (reference sequence). V lost 6 bases and J lost 2; bases outside the gene matches: 5. The CDR3 region is CATRRDYNTDTQYF. DNA for the CDR3: TGTGCCACCAGACGGGACTACAACACAGATACGCAGTATTTT.

The rearrangement links TRBV18 to TRBJ1-4; D is unclear. Trimming took 3 bases from V and 8 from J, leaving 10 bases between them. CDR1 is KGHSH and CDR2 is LQKENI in the germline V gene. CDR3 length: 13 residues. The CDR3 bases are TGTGCCAGCTCACCGTCAGAGGTGGAAAAACTGTTTTTT. Translation: CASSPSEVEKLFF.

The CDR3 is CASSFSPGQAFSPLHF. The DNA for the CDR3 is TGTGCCAGCAGCTTCTCCCCGGGCCAGGCCTTTTCACCCCTCCACTTT. The chain couples TRBV7-2 to TRBJ1-6; no definite D call. The V gene's germline CDR1 is SGHTA and CDR2 FQGNSA. V was cut by 3 bases and J by 9 bases, with 18 bases left in between. The CDR3 runs to 16 residues. Full variable domain (rest looked up from reference TRBV7-2 and TRBJ1-6): GAGVSQSPSNKVTEKGKDVELRCDPISGHTALYWYRQSLGQGLEFLIYFQGNSAPDKSGLPSDRFSAERTGGSVSTLTIQRTQQEDSAVYLCASSFSPGQAFSPLHFGNGTRLTVT.

This chain links TRBV7-2 with TRBJ2-2, with 12 bases aligning to TRBD1. Unmatched junction bases numbered 3, after V lost 4 bases and J lost 6 bases. The germline CDR1 and CDR2 sequences are SGHTA and FQGNSA. This CDR3 is built from 15 residues. CDR3 sequence reads: CASSSGQGAAGELFF. CDR3 DNA sequence: TGTGCCAGCAGCTCGGGACAGGGGGCCGCCGGGGAGCTGTTTTTT.

This sequence joins TRBV11-2 and TRBJ2-3; 7 bases are a match to TRBD2. Germline trimming cut 8 bases from V and 0 bases from J; bases unmatched to any gene: 14. CDR1 and CDR2 (germline): SGHAT, FQNNGV. This CDR3 spans 17 amino acids. The CDR3 region has the DNA TGTGCCAGCGGATCCTATCCGCGGGGGTTTAGCACAGATACGCAGTATTTT. This gives the protein CASGSYPRGFSTDTQYF. The complete variable domain, with remaining parts taken from reference TRBV11-2 and TRBJ2-3, reads EAGVAQSPRYKIIEKRQSVAFWCNPISGHATLYWYQQILGQGPKLLIQFQNNGVVDDSQLPKDRFSAERLKGVDSTLKIQPAKLEDSAVYLCASGSYPRGFSTDTQYFGPGTRLTVL.

V and J are TRBV9 and TRBJ1-2; TRBD1 aligns across 8 bases. Trimming took 2 bases from V and 6 from J; bases not matched to a gene: 3. This CDR3 is 13 amino acids long. CDR1 is SGDLS, CDR2 YYNGEE, per germline. The DNA for the CDR3 is TGTGCCAGCAGCGTGACAGGGGCGGATGGCTACACCTTC. Residues: CASSVTGADGYTF.

The rearrangement links TRBV7-8 to TRBJ1-1, with D unclear. The germline V gene encodes CDR1 SGHVS and CDR2 FQNEAQ. V lost 0 bases and J 1 base, leaving 6 bases between the germline ends. This CDR3 region has 14 residues. DNA for the CDR3: TGTGCCAGCAGCTTAGCCCAGCCGAACACTGAAGCTTTCTTT. It encodes CASSLAQPNTEAFF.

The chain couples TRBV4-3 to TRBJ1-3, with unresolved D. Trimming pared 5 bases from V and 4 bases from J, leaving 9 bases between. This CDR3 has 13 amino acids. Germline-derived CDR1 and CDR2 are LGHNA and YSLEER. CDR3 sequence reads: CASSSIEGNTIYF. Here the CDR3 DNA reads TGCGCCAGCAGCTCCATAGAAGGAAACACCATATATTTT.

The rearrangement links TRBV4-1 to TRBJ2-5; 11 bases map to TRBD2. Looked up from germline, CDR1 is MGHRA and CDR2 is YSYEKL. The junction had 7 bases not matched to a gene; V was cut back by 5 bases and J by 2 bases. This CDR3 spans 16 amino acids. The CDR3 spells CASSLPGTSGQETQYF. The CDR3, as DNA: TGCGCCAGCAGCTTACCAGGGACTAGCGGTCAAGAGACCCAGTACTTC.

The chain combines TRBV18 with TRBJ2-6, with 10 positions matching TRBD1. V shed 1 base and J 3 bases; nucleotides not matched to a gene: 9. The CDR3 runs to 19 residues. CDR1 KGHSH and CDR2 LQKENI come from the germline V gene. Written as DNA, the CDR3 is TGTGCCAGCTCACCACAGGGGACAGGGGCTCGGCGTGGGGCCAACGTCCTGACTTTC. It encodes CASSPQGTGARRGANVLTF.

The chain joins TRBV7-8 to TRBJ1-5; possibly TRBD1 for D (6 bases). Looked up from germline, CDR1 is SGHVS and CDR2 is FQNEAQ. The CDR3 runs 16 residues. V dropped 1 base and J dropped 6 bases, with 16 bases sitting between them. The DNA for the CDR3 is TGTGCCAGCAGCTTAGGGGCGCCAGGGGACTTTCAGCCCCAGCATTTT. Translating gives CASSLGAPGDFQPQHF. The whole variable domain, filled in from reference TRBV7-8 and TRBJ1-5, reads GAGVSQSPRYKVAKRGQDVALRCDPISGHVSLFWYQQALGQGPEFLTYFQNEAQLDKSGLPSDRFFAERPEGSVSTLKIQRTQQEDSAVYLCASSLGAPGDFQPQHFGDGTRLSIL.

This clone occurred once. The chain employs TRBV7-2 and TRBJ2-7, with 13 bases lining up with TRBD2. Germline V gene data show CDR1 as SGHTA and CDR2 as FQGNSA. The ends lost 5 bases at V and 4 bases at J; junction bases unmatched: 2. The CDR3 covers 14 residues. CDR3 nucleotides: TGTGCCAGCAGCGTGGGACTAGCGGGGTACGAGCAGTACTTC. Its protein is CASSVGLAGYEQYF.

The gene calls are TRBV4-1 and TRBJ1-2; 7 nucleotides line up with TRBD1. Germline CDR1 reads MGHRA; CDR2 reads YSYEKL. Trimming removed 5 bases from V and 4 bases from J; junction bases left unmatched: 10. This CDR3 spans 15 amino acids. Here the CDR3 reads CASSFGQDWGYGYTF. As DNA, the CDR3 is TGCGCCAGCAGCTTCGGACAGGATTGGGGCTATGGCTACACCTTC.

The J gene is TRBJ2-7, the V gene TRBV5-3; TRBD1 matches at 7 bases. Being an ORF, TRBV5-3 has a function that is uncertain. The CDR3 sequence is 16 residues long. With 2 bases clipped from V and 6 bases from J, the junction kept 14 bases outside the gene matches. CDR3 DNA: TGTGCCAGAAGCTTTAAATCGGGACAGCGGATTTGCGAGCAGTACTTC. This gives the protein CARSFKSGQRICEQYF.

This rearrangement joins TRBV5-6 to TRBJ1-4; D gene ambiguous. The ends were cut back, 4 bases at V and 3 bases at J, with 16 bases in the middle. Germline CDR1 SGHDT, CDR2 YYEEEE. The CDR3 runs 16 residues. The CDR3 spells CASSLNAGRANEKLFF. CDR3 in DNA: TGTGCCAGCAGCCTCAATGCGGGTAGGGCTAATGAAAAACTGTTTTTT.

This sequence joins TRBV18 and TRBJ1-2, with no clear D. This CDR3 is built from 14 residues. V lost 0 bases, J lost 2 bases, and 7 bases lay in between. CDR1 KGHSH and CDR2 LQKENI come from the germline V gene. CDR3 in amino acids: CASSPPVQNYGYTF. The DNA of the CDR3 is TGTGCCAGCTCACCACCGGTACAGAACTATGGCTACACCTTC. The full variable domain, in which reference TRBV18 and TRBJ1-2 provide the parts outside the CDR3, is NAGVMQNPRHLVRRRGQEARLRCSPMKGHSHVYWYRQLPEEGLKFMVYLQKENIIDESGMPKERFSAEFPKEGPSILRIQQVVRGDSAAYFCASSPPVQNYGYTFGSGTRLTVV.